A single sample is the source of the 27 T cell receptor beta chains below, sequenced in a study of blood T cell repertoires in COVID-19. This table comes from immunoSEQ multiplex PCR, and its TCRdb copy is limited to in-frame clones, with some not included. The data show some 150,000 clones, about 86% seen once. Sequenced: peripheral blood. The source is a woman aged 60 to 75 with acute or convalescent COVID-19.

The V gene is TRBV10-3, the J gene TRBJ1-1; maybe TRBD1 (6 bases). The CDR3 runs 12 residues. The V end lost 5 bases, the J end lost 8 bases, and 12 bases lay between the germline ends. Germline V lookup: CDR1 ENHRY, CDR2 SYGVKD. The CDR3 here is CAISRGGMEAFF. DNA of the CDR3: TGTGCCATCAGTAGAGGGGGAATGGAAGCTTTCTTT.

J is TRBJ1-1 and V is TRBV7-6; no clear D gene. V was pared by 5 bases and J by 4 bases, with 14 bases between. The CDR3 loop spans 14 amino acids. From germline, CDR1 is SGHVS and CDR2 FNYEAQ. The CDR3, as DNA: TGTGCCAGCAGCCCGCAGAGGCGGGGCACTGAAGCTTTCTTT. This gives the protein CASSPQRRGTEAFF.

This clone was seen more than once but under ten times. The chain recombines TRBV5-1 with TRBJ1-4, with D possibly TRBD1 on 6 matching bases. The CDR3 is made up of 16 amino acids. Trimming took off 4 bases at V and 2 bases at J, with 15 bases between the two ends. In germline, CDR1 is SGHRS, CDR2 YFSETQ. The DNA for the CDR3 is TGCGCCAGCAGCCAAGCACCGACAGGCACTAATGAAAAACTGTTTTTT. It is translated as CASSQAPTGTNEKLFF.

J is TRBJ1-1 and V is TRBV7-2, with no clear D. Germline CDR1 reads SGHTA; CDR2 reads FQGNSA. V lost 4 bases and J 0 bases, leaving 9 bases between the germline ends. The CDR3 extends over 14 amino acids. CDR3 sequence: CASSSVTLNTEAFF. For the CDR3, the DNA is TGTGCCAGCAGCTCTGTTACTCTGAACACTGAAGCTTTCTTT. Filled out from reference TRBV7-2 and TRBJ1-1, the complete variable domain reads GAGVSQSPSNKVTEKGKDVELRCDPISGHTALYWYRQSLGQGLEFLIYFQGNSAPDKSGLPSDRFSAERTGGSVSTLTIQRTQQEDSAVYLCASSSVTLNTEAFFGQGTRLTVV.

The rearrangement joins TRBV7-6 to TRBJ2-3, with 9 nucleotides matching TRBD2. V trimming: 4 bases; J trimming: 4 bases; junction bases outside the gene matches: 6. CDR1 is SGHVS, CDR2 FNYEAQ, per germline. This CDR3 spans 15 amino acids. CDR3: CASSSSGGQADTQYF. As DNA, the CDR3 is TGTGCCAGCAGCTCAAGCGGGGGGCAGGCAGATACGCAGTATTTT.

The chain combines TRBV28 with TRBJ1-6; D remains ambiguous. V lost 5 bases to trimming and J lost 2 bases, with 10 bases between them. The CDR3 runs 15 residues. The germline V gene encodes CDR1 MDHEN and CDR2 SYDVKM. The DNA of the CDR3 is TGTGCCAGCAGTGTTTCCTCCCCCTATAATTCACCCCTCCACTTT. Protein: CASSVSSPYNSPLHF.

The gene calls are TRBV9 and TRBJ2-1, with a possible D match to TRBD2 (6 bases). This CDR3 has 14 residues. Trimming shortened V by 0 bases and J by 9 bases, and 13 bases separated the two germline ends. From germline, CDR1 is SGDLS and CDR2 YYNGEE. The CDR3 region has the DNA TGTGCCAGCAGCGTAGACTCGGGGGACCGTGAGCAGTTCTTC. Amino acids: CASSVDSGDREQFF.

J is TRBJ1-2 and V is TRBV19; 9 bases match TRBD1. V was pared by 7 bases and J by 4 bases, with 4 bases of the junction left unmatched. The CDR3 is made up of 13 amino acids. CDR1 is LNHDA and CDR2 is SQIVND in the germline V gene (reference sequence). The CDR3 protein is CASTGDRVYGYTF. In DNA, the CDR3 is TGTGCCAGTACGGGGGACAGGGTCTATGGCTACACCTTC.

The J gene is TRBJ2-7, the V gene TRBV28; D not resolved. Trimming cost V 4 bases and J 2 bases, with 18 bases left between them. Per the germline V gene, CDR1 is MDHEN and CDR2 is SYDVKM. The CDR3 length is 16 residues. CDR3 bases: TGTGCCAGCAGTTCCTCTTCTCTAGGCGTCGCCTACGAGCAGTACTTC. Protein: CASSSSSLGVAYEQYF.

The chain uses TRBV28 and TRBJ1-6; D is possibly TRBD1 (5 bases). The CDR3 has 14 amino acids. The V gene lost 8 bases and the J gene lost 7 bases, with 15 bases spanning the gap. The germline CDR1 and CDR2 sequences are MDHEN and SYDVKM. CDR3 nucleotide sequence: TGTGCCAGCCTACCCCCAGGGTCCAATTCACCCCTCCACTTT. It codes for CASLPPGSNSPLHF.

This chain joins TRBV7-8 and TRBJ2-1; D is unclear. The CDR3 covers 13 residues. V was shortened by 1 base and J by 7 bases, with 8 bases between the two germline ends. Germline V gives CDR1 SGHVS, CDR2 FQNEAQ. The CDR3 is CASSLGSENEQFF. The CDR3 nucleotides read TGTGCCAGCAGCTTAGGTTCGGAGAATGAGCAGTTCTTC. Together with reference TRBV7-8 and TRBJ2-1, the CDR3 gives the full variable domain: GAGVSQSPRYKVAKRGQDVALRCDPISGHVSLFWYQQALGQGPEFLTYFQNEAQLDKSGLPSDRFFAERPEGSVSTLKIQRTQQEDSAVYLCASSLGSENEQFFGPGTRLTVL.

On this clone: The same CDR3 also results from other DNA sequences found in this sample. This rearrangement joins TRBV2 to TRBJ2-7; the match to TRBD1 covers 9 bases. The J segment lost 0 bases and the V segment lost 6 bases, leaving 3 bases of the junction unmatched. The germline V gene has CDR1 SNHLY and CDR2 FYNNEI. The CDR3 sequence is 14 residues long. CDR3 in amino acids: CASRGQGSSYEQYF. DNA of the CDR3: TGTGCCAGCAGGGGACAGGGCAGCTCCTACGAGCAGTACTTC. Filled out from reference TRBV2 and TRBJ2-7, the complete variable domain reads EPEVTQTPSHQVTQMGQEVILRCVPISNHLYFYWYRQILGQKVEFLVSFYNNEISEKSEIFDDQFSVERPDGSNFTLKIRSTKLEDSAMYFCASRGQGSSYEQYFGPGTRLTVT.

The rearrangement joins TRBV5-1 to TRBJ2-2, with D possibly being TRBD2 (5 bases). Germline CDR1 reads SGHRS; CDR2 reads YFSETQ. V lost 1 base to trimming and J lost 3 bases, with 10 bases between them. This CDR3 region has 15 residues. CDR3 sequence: CASSLTGKHTGELFF. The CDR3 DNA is TGCGCCAGCAGCTTGACCGGGAAGCACACCGGGGAGCTGTTTTTT. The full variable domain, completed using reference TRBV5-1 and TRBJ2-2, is KAGVTQTPRYLIKTRGQQVTLSCSPISGHRSVSWYQQTPGQGLQFLFEYFSETQRNKGNFPGRFSGRQFSNSRSEMNVSTLELGDSALYLCASSLTGKHTGELFFGEGSRLTVL.

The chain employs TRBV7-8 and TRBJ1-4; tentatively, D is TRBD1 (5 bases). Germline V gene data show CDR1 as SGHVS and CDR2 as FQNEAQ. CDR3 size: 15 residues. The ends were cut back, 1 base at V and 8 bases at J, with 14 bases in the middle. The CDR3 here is CASSLEPGLSEKLFF. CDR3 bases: TGTGCCAGCAGCTTAGAACCAGGGCTAAGCGAAAAACTGTTTTTT.

The CDR3 is CASSLWQGLQETQYF. CDR3 in DNA: TGTGCCAGCAGTTTATGGCAGGGACTCCAAGAGACCCAGTACTTC. The chain carries TRBV28 and TRBJ2-5; possibly TRBD2 for D (6 bases). Germline V gives CDR1 MDHEN, CDR2 SYDVKM. Trimming shortened V by 0 bases and J by 1 base, and 9 bases separated the two germline ends. The CDR3 runs to 15 residues.

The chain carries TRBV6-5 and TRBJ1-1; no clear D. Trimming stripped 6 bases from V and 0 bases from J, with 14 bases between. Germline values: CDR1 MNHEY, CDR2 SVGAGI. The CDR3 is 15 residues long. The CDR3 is CASRRVIGMNTEAFF. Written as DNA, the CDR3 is TGTGCCAGCAGGCGGGTAATAGGCATGAACACTGAAGCTTTCTTT.

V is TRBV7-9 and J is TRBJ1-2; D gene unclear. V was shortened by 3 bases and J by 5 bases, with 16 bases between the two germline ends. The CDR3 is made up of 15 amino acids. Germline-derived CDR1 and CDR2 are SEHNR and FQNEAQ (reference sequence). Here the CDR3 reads CASSFTGREMYGYTF. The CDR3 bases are TGTGCCAGCAGCTTCACCGGGAGAGAAATGTATGGCTACACCTTC.

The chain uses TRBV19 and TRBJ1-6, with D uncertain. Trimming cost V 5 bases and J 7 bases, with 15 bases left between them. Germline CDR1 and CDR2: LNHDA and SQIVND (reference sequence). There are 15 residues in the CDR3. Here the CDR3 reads CASSSRGLGNSPLHF. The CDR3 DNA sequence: TGTGCCAGTAGTTCTCGAGGGTTGGGAAATTCACCCCTCCACTTT.

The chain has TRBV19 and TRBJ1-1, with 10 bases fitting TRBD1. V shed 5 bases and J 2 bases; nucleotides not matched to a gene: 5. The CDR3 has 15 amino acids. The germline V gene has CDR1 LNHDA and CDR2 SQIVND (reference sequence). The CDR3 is CASSVTGGGNTEAFF. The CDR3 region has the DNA TGTGCCAGTAGTGTGACAGGGGGCGGTAACACTGAAGCTTTCTTT.

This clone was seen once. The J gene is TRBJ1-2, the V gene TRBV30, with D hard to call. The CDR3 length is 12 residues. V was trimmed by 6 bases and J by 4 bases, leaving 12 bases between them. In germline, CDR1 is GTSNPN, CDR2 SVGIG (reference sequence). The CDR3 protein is CACHRESYGYTF. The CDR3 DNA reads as TGTGCCTGTCACCGGGAGTCCTATGGCTACACCTTC.

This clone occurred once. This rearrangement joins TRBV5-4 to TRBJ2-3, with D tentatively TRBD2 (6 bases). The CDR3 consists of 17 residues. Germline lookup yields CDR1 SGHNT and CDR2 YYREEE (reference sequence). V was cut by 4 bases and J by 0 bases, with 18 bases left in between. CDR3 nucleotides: TGTGCCAGCAGCGGTGGGGGTGGAGGGGCTAGCACAGATACGCAGTATTTT. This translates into CASSGGGGGASTDTQYF.

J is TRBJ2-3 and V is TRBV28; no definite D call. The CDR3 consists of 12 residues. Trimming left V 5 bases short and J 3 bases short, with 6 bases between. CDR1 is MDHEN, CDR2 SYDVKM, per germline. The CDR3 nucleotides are TGTGCCAGCAGTCCGTATACAGATACGCAGTATTTT. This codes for CASSPYTDTQYF.

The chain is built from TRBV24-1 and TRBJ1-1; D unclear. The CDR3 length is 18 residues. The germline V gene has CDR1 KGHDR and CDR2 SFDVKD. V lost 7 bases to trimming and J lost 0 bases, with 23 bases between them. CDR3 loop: CATRRLPRNGYMNTEAFF. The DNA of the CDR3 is TGTGCCACCAGAAGACTGCCTCGGAATGGGTACATGAACACTGAAGCTTTCTTT.

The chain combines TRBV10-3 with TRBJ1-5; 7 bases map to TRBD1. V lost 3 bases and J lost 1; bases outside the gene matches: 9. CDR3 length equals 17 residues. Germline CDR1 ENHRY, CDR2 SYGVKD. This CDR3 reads CAISEGQGGGSNQPQHF. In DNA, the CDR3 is TGTGCCATCAGTGAAGGCCAGGGGGGAGGAAGCAATCAGCCCCAGCATTTT.

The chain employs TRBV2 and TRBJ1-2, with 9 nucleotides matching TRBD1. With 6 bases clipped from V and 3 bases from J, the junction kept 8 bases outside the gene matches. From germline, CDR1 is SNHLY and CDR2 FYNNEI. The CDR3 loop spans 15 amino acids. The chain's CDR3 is CASSGPTGGYYGYTF. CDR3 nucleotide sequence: TGTGCCAGCAGCGGACCGACAGGGGGGTACTATGGCTACACCTTC.

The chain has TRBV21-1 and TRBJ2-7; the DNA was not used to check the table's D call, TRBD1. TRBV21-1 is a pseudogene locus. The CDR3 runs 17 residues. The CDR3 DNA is TGTGCCAGCCTAAAAGGACGAGGGACAGTAAACTCCTACGAGCAGTACTTC. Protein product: CASLKGRGTVNSYEQYF.

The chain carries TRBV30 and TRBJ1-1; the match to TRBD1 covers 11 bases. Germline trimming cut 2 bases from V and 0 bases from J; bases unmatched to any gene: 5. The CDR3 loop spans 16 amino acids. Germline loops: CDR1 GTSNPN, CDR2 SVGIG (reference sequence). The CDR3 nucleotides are TGTGCCTGGAGTTTTAGGACAGGGGGCCTGAACACTGAAGCTTTCTTT. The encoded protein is CAWSFRTGGLNTEAFF.